This T cell receptor (beta chain) originates from a study of human T cells and chemical hapten exposure. About the study: It was small differences in pooled library volume that mainly caused per-sample TCR yields to vary. Study findings and constraints: Those TCRs sitting above 1 in 1000 frequency stayed the same with DPC sensitization.

The germline CDR1 and CDR2 sequences are SGHRS and YFSETQ. The junction had 4 bases not matched to a gene; V was cut back by 3 bases and J by 4 bases. CDR3 length: 14 residues. The table lists this clonotype with a few counts. Its specificity is not known. Time point given: healthy volunteer bleed at 6 weeks. Extraction yielded total RNA from whole blood (unfractionated). Per the original data handling: A per-sample median of about 95,000 TCRs was observed, with counts ranging from about 20,000 to 750,000. TCRdb recomputed calls from the RACE reads with MiXCR, one row per CDR3 protein. The V and J calls shown here were made by TCRdb, not taken from the authors' results. The table lists 65,000 to 95,000 distinct CDR3 sequences, approximately 8.1% of them singletons.

This chain joins TRBV5-1 and TRBJ2-7; 10 nucleotides line up with TRBD2. The clonotype was recovered from a female donor in good health. Some clones in this sample may be carry-over from other donors' samples. The sequencing sample was made of whole blood. For the CDR3, the DNA is TGCGCCAGCAGCTCTAGCGGGGGCAGGTACGAGCAGTACTTC. Encoded protein: CASSSSGGRYEQYF. Using reference TRBV5-1 and TRBJ2-7 for the parts outside the CDR3, the full variable domain is KAGVTQTPRYLIKTRGQQVTLSCSPISGHRSVSWYQQTPGQGLQFLFEYFSETQRNKGNFPGRFSGRQFSNSRSEMNVSTLELGDSALYLCASSSSGGRYEQYFGPGTRLTVT.